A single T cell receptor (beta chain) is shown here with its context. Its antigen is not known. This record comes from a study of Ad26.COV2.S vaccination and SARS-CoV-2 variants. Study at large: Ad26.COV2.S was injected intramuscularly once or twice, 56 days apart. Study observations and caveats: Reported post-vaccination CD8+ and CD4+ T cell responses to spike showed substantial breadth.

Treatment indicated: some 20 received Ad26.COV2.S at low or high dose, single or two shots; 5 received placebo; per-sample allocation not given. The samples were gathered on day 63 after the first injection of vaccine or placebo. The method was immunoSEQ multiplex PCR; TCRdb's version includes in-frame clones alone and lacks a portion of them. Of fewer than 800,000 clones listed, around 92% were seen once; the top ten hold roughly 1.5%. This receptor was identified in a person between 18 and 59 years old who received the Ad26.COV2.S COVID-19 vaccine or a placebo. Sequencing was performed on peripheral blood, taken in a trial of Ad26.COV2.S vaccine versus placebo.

Here the CDR3 DNA reads TGTGCCAGCAGCACTTGGGACAGGGGAGACTACGAGCAGTACTTC. This translates into CASSTWDRGDYEQYF. The chain is built from TRBV7-9 and TRBJ2-7, with 10 bases fitting TRBD1. Germline CDR1 reads SEHNR; CDR2 reads FQNEAQ (reference sequence). Trimming removed 5 bases from V and 3 bases from J; junction bases left unmatched: 7. This CDR3 has 15 residues.